These 21 T cell receptor beta chains originate from one sample sequenced in a study of blood T cell repertoires in COVID-19. Profiled with immunoSEQ multiplex PCR; TCRdb holds only in-frame clones, not every one. The table has about 140,000 clones, 80% to 90% seen once. Material: peripheral blood. Receptor source: a man aged 55 to 70 with active or convalescent COVID-19.

This CDR3 is CSVDRDRVGYTF. CDR3 in DNA: TGCAGCGTTGATCGGGACAGGGTCGGCTACACCTTC. This chain joins TRBV29-1 and TRBJ1-2; 9 bases fit TRBD1. The trim removed 3 bases at V and 8 bases at J, leaving 4 bases unmatched. CDR1 is SQVTM, CDR2 ANQGSEA, per germline. This CDR3 has 12 amino acids. Full variable domain (rest looked up from reference TRBV29-1 and TRBJ1-2): SAVISQKPSRDICQRGTSLTIQCQVDSQVTMMFWYRQQPGQSLTLIATANQGSEATYESGFVIDKFPISRPNLTFSTLTVSNMSPEDSSIYLCSVDRDRVGYTFGSGTRLTVV.

V and J are TRBV24-1 and TRBJ2-7; D may be TRBD1 (5 bases). The CDR3 is made up of 14 amino acids. The germline V and J ends were trimmed by 4 bases and 2 bases, with 11 bases remaining between them. From germline, CDR1 is KGHDR and CDR2 SFDVKD. The CDR3 here is CATSDPDSTYEQYF. The DNA for the CDR3 is TGTGCCACCAGTGACCCCGACAGTACCTACGAGCAGTACTTC.

The gene calls are TRBV6-6 and TRBJ1-2; possible D gene TRBD1, 6 bases. Germline CDR1 is MNHNY and CDR2 is SVGAGI (reference sequence). The ends were cut back, 6 bases at V and 4 bases at J, with 18 bases in the middle. The CDR3 length is 15 residues. Here the CDR3 reads CASRLTGSASYGYTF. Here the CDR3 DNA reads TGTGCCAGCAGGTTAACAGGGTCGGCGAGCTATGGCTACACCTTC.

V is TRBV28 and J is TRBJ1-5, with 12 bases aligning to TRBD1. With 2 bases clipped from V and 2 bases from J, the junction kept 7 bases outside the gene matches. CDR3 length: 18 amino acids. Germline V lookup: CDR1 MDHEN, CDR2 SYDVKM. The CDR3 here is CASSLIGTGGDGNQPQHF. The CDR3 DNA follows: TGTGCCAGCAGTTTAATCGGGACAGGGGGCGATGGCAATCAGCCCCAGCATTTT.

This chain joins TRBV11-2 and TRBJ1-2, with 7 positions matching TRBD1. V lost 0 bases, J lost 4 bases, and 5 bases stayed unmatched. The CDR3 length is 15 residues. Germline V gene data show CDR1 as SGHAT and CDR2 as FQNNGV. The CDR3 sequence is CASSLDRQGVYGYTF. CDR3 sequence (DNA): TGTGCCAGCAGCTTAGATCGCCAGGGGGTCTATGGCTACACCTTC.

The V and J genes are TRBV6-1 and TRBJ1-4; no clear D gene. This CDR3 is built from 14 residues. Germline CDR1 is MNHNS and CDR2 is SASEGT. V lost 2 bases and J 8 bases, leaving 12 bases between the germline ends. CDR3 in DNA: TGTGCCAGCAGTGAAATAGTCAGGAGGGAAAAACTGTTTTTT. Translation: CASSEIVRREKLFF.

V usage is TRBV28 and J usage is TRBJ1-6; D may be TRBD1 (5 bases). The germline gives CDR1 MDHEN, CDR2 SYDVKM. Trimming took 2 bases from V and 8 from J, leaving 13 bases between them. The CDR3 length is 15 residues. In DNA form, the CDR3 reads TGTGCCAGCAGTTTACCCAGGGCGGGAGATTCACCCCTCCACTTT. Translating it yields CASSLPRAGDSPLHF.

The rearrangement joins TRBV2 to TRBJ2-1; 12 nucleotides align to TRBD2. Looked up from germline, CDR1 is SNHLY and CDR2 is FYNNEI. CDR3 length equals 15 residues. The J segment lost 7 bases and the V segment lost 5 bases, leaving 6 bases of the junction unmatched. CDR3 protein: CASSKGLAGMNEQFF. The CDR3 nucleotides are TGTGCCAGCAGTAAAGGACTAGCGGGGATGAATGAGCAGTTCTTC.

The CDR3 loop is CASSFQGANTEAFF. The CDR3 DNA reads TGTGCCAGCAGTTTTCAGGGGGCGAACACTGAAGCTTTCTTT. The chain has TRBV27 and TRBJ1-1; 8 bases map to TRBD1. Germline loops: CDR1 MNHEY, CDR2 SMNVEV (reference sequence). The ends lost 3 bases at V and 1 base at J; junction bases unmatched: 1. The CDR3 spans 14 residues.

This clone appeared once. The chain joins TRBV28 to TRBJ2-2; the D gene is possibly TRBD1 (5 bases). Trimming left V 7 bases short and J 8 bases short, with 8 bases between. From germline, CDR1 is MDHEN and CDR2 SYDVKM. This CDR3 spans 11 amino acids. The CDR3 DNA reads as TGTGCCAGCAAGGGGTGGGGGGAGCTGTTTTTT. Protein product: CASKGWGELFF.

The chain combines TRBV4-3 with TRBJ2-6; D is ambiguous. The germline V gene encodes CDR1 LGHNA and CDR2 YSLEER. The CDR3 is 15 residues long. V lost 4 bases, J lost 0 bases, and 7 bases lay in between. The CDR3 nucleotides read TGCGCCAGCAGCCCCAGAACCTCTGGGGCCAACGTCCTGACTTTC. Its protein product is CASSPRTSGANVLTF.

The chain recombines TRBV6-2 or TRBV6-3 with TRBJ2-2, with 16 nucleotides matching TRBD2. The V gene's germline CDR1 is MNHEY and CDR2 SVGEGT. The CDR3 contains 20 residues. Germline trimming cut 2 bases from V and 4 bases from J; bases unmatched to any gene: 10. CDR3 coding DNA: TGTGCCAGCAGTTACCCCCCGGGACTAGCGGGGGGGCCAGTCACCGGGGAGCTGTTTTTT. It is translated as CASSYPPGLAGGPVTGELFF.

The chain employs TRBV6-5 and TRBJ1-4; 8 positions match TRBD1. Trimming took 0 bases from V and 7 from J; bases not matched to a gene: 4. This CDR3 has 15 amino acids. Germline CDR1 is MNHEY and CDR2 is SVGAGI. The chain's CDR3 is CASSYSRDRGEKLFF. CDR3 in DNA: TGTGCCAGCAGTTACTCGCGAGACAGGGGTGAAAAACTGTTTTTT.

The chain carries TRBV29-1 and TRBJ1-2; 7 bases agree with TRBD1. The germline gives CDR1 SQVTM, CDR2 ANQGSEA. The J segment lost 5 bases and the V segment lost 7 bases, leaving 4 bases of the junction unmatched. There are 11 residues in the CDR3. CDR3: CSETGPYGYTF. The DNA of the CDR3 is TGCAGCGAGACAGGGCCGTATGGCTACACCTTC. The whole variable domain, remainder taken from reference TRBV29-1 and TRBJ1-2, is SAVISQKPSRDICQRGTSLTIQCQVDSQVTMMFWYRQQPGQSLTLIATANQGSEATYESGFVIDKFPISRPNLTFSTLTVSNMSPEDSSIYLCSETGPYGYTFGSGTRLTVV.

V and J are TRBV7-3 and TRBJ2-1; 11 bases match TRBD2. J was trimmed by 6 bases and V by 3 bases; bases with no gene match: 4. Germline lookup yields CDR1 SGHTA and CDR2 FQGTGA. The CDR3 extends over 15 amino acids. The CDR3 DNA reads TGTGCCAGCAGCTTTGTAGCGGGGGGGCCCAATGAGCAGTTCTTC. Translation: CASSFVAGGPNEQFF.

V and J are TRBV14 and TRBJ2-3; D remains ambiguous. The CDR3 runs 15 residues. V gave up 0 bases and J gave up 0 bases, with 7 bases separating them. Germline CDR1 reads SGHDN; CDR2 reads FVKESK. CDR3 protein: CASSQDETSTDTQYF. The CDR3 DNA sequence: TGTGCCAGCAGCCAAGATGAAACTAGCACAGATACGCAGTATTTT.

The chain uses TRBV9 and TRBJ2-7, with a weak D call TRBD1 (5 bases). Deletions cut 1 base from V and 3 bases from J, with 11 bases between. Germline CDR1 is SGDLS and CDR2 is YYNGEE. CDR3 length: 14 amino acids. The chain's CDR3 is CASSVQGSFYEQYF. CDR3 bases: TGTGCCAGCAGCGTACAGGGTTCATTCTACGAGCAGTACTTC.

The chain carries TRBV6-5 and TRBJ1-2; TRBD1 matches 7 bases. This CDR3 has 11 residues. V dropped 9 bases and J dropped 8; count of bases not matched to a gene: 6. CDR1 is MNHEY, CDR2 SVGAGI, per germline. The CDR3 region is CASTGEAGYTF. CDR3 nucleotides: TGTGCCAGTACAGGGGAGGCGGGCTACACCTTC.

V usage is TRBV2 and J usage is TRBJ1-4; D is unresolved. Trimming left V 0 bases short and J 13 bases short, with 12 bases between. The CDR3 has 13 amino acids. Germline values: CDR1 SNHLY, CDR2 FYNNEI. The CDR3 coding sequence is TGTGCCAGCAGTGAAGCGCGCGCAGGAGGACTGTTTTTT. It encodes CASSEARAGGLFF.

CDR3 sequence: CASSLVASGSDEQFF. CDR3 nucleotides: TGCGCCAGCAGCTTGGTGGCTAGCGGGAGCGATGAGCAGTTCTTC. The V and J genes are TRBV5-1 and TRBJ2-1; 10 bases are a match to TRBD2. V trimming: 0 bases; J trimming: 8 bases; junction bases outside the gene matches: 5. The germline gives CDR1 SGHRS, CDR2 YFSETQ. This CDR3 has 15 residues. The whole variable domain, filled in from reference TRBV5-1 and TRBJ2-1, reads KAGVTQTPRYLIKTRGQQVTLSCSPISGHRSVSWYQQTPGQGLQFLFEYFSETQRNKGNFPGRFSGRQFSNSRSEMNVSTLELGDSALYLCASSLVASGSDEQFFGPGTRLTVL.

As concerns this clone: The DNA is left out, because the CDR3 cannot be placed on it with certainty; the CDR3 is given as TCRdb lists it. The V call is TRBV6-2 or TRBV6-3, the J call TRBJ2-4; TRBD1, the table's D call, lacks a check against the DNA. CDR1 and CDR2 (germline): MNHEY, SVGEGT. Both ends counted, the CDR3 spans 16 residues. The CDR3 here is CASSSGQGKIGNIQYF.